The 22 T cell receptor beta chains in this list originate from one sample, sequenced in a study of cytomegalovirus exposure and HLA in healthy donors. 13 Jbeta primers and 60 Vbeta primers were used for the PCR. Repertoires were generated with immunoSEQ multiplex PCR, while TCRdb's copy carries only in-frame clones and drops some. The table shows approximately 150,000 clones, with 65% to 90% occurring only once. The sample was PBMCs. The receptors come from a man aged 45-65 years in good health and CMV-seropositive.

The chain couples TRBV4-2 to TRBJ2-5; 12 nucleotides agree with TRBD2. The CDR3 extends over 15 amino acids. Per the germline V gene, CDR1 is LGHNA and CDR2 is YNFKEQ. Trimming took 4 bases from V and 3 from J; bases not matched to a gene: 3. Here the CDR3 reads CASSRRTSGEETQYF. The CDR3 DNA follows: TGTGCCAGCAGCCGACGGACTAGCGGGGAAGAGACCCAGTACTTC.

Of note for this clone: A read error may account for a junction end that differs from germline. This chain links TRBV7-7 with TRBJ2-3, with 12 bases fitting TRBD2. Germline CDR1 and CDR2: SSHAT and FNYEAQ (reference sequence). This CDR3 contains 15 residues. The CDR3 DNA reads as TGTGCTAGCAGCGACTCTAGCGGGGGGGGAGATACGCAGTATTTT. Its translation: CASSDSSGGGDTQYF.

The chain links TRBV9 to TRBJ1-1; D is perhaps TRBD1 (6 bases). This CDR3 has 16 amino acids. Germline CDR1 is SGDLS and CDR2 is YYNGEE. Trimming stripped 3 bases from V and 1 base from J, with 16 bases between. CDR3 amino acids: CASSARPQGKNTEAFF. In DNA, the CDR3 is TGTGCCAGCAGCGCGCGCCCCCAGGGGAAGAACACTGAAGCTTTCTTT.

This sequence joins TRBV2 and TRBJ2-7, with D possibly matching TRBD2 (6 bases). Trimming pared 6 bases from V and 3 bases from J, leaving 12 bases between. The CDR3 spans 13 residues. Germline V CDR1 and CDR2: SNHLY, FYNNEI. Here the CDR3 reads CASSYGRYYEQYF. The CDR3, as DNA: TGTGCCAGCAGCTACGGGAGATACTACGAGCAGTACTTC. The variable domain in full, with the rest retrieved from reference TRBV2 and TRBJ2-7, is EPEVTQTPSHQVTQMGQEVILRCVPISNHLYFYWYRQILGQKVEFLVSFYNNEISEKSEIFDDQFSVERPDGSNFTLKIRSTKLEDSAMYFCASSYGRYYEQYFGPGTRLTVT.

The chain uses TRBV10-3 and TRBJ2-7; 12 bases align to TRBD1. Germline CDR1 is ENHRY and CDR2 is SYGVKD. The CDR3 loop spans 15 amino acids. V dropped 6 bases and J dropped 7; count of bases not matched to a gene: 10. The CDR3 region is CAISAQGQGANEQYF. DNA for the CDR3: TGTGCCATCAGCGCCCAGGGACAGGGGGCAAATGAGCAGTACTTC.

CDR3 protein: CASSHRTGLSEKLFF. The CDR3 DNA is TGCGCCAGCAGCCACAGGACAGGGTTAAGCGAAAAACTGTTTTTT. The chain joins TRBV4-3 to TRBJ1-4; 8 nucleotides agree with TRBD1. The CDR3 sequence is 15 residues long. CDR1 LGHNA and CDR2 YSLEER come from the germline V gene. Losses at the gene ends were 3 bases for V and 8 bases for J; bases not matched to a gene: 8.

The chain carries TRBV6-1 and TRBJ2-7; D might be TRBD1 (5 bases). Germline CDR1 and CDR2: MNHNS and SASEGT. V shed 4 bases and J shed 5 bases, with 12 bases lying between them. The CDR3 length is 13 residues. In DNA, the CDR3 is TGTGCCAGCAGTGTGGCAGGGTTCAACGAGCAGTACTTC. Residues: CASSVAGFNEQYF.

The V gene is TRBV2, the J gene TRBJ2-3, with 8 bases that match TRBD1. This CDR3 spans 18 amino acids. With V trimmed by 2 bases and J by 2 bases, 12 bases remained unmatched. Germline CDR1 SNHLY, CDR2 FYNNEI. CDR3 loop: CASSERSDRGASTDTQYF. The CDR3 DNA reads TGTGCCAGCAGTGAAAGGTCAGACAGGGGTGCATCCACAGATACGCAGTATTTT.

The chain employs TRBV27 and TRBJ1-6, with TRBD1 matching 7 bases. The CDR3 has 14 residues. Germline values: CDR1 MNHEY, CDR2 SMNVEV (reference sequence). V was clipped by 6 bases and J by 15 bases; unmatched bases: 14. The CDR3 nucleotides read TGTGCCAGCAGCCCCACCCCCGAGGGGGCGTTCCTCCACTTT. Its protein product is CASSPTPEGAFLHF.

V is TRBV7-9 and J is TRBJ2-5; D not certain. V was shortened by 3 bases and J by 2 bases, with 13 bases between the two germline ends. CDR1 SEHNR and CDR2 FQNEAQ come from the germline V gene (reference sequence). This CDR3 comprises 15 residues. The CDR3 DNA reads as TGTGCCAGCAGCTTCGATCTTGGCCCGCAAGAGACCCAGTACTTC. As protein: CASSFDLGPQETQYF.

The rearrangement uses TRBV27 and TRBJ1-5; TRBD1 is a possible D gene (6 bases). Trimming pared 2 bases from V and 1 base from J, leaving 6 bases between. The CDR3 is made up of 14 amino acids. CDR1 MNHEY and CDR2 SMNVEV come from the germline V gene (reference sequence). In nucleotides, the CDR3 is TGTGCCAGCAGTTTAAGGGGGAGCAATCAGCCCCAGCATTTT. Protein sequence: CASSLRGSNQPQHF.

The CDR3 is CASLPERGLLGNQPQHF. The CDR3, as DNA: TGTGCCAGCCTACCTGAGAGGGGGCTACTCGGCAATCAGCCCCAGCATTTT. The chain employs TRBV19 and TRBJ1-5; 7 bases align to TRBD1. Trimming took 9 bases from V and 2 from J; bases not matched to a gene: 16. The CDR3 is 17 residues long. Germline values: CDR1 LNHDA, CDR2 SQIVND (reference sequence).

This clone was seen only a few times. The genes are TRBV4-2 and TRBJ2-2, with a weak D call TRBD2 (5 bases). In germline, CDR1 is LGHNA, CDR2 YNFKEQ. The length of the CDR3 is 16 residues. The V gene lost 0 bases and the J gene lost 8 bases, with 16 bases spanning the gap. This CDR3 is CASSQDEGVHIGELFF. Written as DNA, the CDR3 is TGTGCCAGCAGCCAAGATGAGGGAGTCCACATAGGGGAGCTGTTTTTT.

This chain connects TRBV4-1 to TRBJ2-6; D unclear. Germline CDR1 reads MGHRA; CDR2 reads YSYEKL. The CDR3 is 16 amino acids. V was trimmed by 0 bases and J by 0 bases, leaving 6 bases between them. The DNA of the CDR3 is TGCGCCAGCAGCCAAGATTACAGCTCTGGGGCCAACGTCCTGACTTTC. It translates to CASSQDYSSGANVLTF.

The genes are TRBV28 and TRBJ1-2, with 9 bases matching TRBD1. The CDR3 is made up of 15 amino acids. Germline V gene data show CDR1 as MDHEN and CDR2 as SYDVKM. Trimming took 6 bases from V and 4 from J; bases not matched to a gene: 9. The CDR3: CASRPGQGQTYGYTF. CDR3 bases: TGTGCCAGCAGACCGGGACAGGGACAAACCTATGGCTACACCTTC.

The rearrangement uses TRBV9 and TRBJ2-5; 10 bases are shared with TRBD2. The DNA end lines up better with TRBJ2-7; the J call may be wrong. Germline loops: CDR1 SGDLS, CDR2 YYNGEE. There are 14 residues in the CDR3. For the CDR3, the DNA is TGTGCCAGCAGTCGTAGCGGGAGGTTCTACGAGCAGTACTTC. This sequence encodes CASSRSGRFYEQYF.

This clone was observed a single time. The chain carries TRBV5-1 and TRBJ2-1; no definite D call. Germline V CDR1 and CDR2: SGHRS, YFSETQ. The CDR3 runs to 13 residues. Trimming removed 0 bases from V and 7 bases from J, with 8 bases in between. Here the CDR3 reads CASSLALSNEQFF. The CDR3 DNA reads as TGCGCCAGCAGCTTGGCCCTGAGTAATGAGCAGTTCTTC.

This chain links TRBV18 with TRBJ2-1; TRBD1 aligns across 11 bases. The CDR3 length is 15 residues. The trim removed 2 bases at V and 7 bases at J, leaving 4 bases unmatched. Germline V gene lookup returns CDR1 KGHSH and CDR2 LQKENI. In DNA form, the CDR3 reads TGTGCCAGCTCACCAGGACAGGGGGCCGAGAATGAGCAGTTCTTC. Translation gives CASSPGQGAENEQFF.

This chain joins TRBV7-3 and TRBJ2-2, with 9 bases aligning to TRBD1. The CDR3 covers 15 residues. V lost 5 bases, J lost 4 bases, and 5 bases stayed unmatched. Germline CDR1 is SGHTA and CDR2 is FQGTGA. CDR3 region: CASSPGQGSTGELFF. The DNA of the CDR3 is TGTGCCAGCAGCCCGGGACAGGGTTCCACCGGGGAGCTGTTTTTT.

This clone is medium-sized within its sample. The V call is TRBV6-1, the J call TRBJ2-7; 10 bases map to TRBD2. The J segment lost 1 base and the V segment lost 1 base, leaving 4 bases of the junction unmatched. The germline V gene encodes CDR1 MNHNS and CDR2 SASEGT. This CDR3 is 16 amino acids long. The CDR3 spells CASSEGTSGMSYEQYF. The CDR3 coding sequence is TGTGCCAGCAGTGAAGGGACTAGCGGTATGTCCTACGAGCAGTACTTC.

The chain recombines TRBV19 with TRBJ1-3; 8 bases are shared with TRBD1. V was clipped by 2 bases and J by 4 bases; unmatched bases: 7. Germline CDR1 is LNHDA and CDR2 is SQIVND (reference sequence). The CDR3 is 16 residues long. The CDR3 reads CASSINTDREGNTIYF. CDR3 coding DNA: TGTGCCAGTAGTATAAACACGGACAGGGAAGGAAACACCATATATTTT. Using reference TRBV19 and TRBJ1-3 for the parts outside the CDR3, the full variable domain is DGGITQSPKYLFRKEGQNVTLSCEQNLNHDAMYWYRQDPGQGLRLIYYSQIVNDFQKGDIAEGYSVSREKKESFPLTVTSAQKNPTAFYLCASSINTDREGNTIYFGEGSWLTVV.

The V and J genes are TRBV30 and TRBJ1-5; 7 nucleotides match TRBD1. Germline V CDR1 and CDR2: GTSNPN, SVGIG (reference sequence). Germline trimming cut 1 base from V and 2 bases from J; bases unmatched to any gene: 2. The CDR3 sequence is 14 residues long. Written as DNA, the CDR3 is TGTGCCTGGAGTGGACAGGGAGGCAATCAGCCCCAGCATTTT. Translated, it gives CAWSGQGGNQPQHF.